This T cell receptor (beta chain) was sequenced during a study of blood T cell repertoires in COVID-19. The V end was cut by 4 bases, the J end by 8 bases, with 15 bases between. The CDR3 has 13 amino acids. CDR1 is SGHKS, CDR2 YYEKEE, per germline (reference sequence). As originally analysed: Quantification of nucleated cells was approximated via reference gene primer amplification. Libraries were prepared by immunoSEQ multiplex PCR; TCRdb keeps only in-frame clonotypes and omits some of them. V and J calls and clone size are copied from that table; D and trimming were computed from the DNA. In the table there are 150,000 to 200,000 clones, about four fifths of which are singletons. Clinical history as reported by participants underpinned cohort assignment.

Sequenced sample: PBMCs or T cells enriched from blood (not recorded which). This clonotype originated in a man aged 55-75 years who had recovered from COVID-19. The rearrangement joins TRBV5-5 to TRBJ1-1; D is possibly TRBD1 (5 bases). The CDR3 is CASSLFETVEAFF. CDR3 bases: TGTGCCAGCAGCCTTTTTGAGACAGTGGAAGCTTTCTTT.